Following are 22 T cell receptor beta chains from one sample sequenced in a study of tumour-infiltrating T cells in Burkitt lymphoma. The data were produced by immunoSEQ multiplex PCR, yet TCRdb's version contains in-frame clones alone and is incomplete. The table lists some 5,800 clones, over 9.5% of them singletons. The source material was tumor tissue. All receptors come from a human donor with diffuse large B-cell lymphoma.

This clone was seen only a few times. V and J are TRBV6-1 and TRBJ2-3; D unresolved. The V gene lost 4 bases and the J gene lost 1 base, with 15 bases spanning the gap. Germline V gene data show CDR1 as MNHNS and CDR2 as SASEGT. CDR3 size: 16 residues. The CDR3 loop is CASSVLSAVGTDTQYF. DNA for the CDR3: TGTGCCAGCAGTGTTCTCTCCGCCGTAGGCACAGATACGCAGTATTTT.

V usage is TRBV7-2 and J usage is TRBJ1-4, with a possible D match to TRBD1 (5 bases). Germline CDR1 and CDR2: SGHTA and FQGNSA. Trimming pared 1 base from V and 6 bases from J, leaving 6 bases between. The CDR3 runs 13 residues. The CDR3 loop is CASSLGGDEKLFF. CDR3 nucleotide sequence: TGTGCCAGCAGCTTAGGGGGGGATGAAAAACTGTTTTTT. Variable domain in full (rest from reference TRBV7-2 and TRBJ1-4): GAGVSQSPSNKVTEKGKDVELRCDPISGHTALYWYRQSLGQGLEFLIYFQGNSAPDKSGLPSDRFSAERTGGSVSTLTIQRTQQEDSAVYLCASSLGGDEKLFFGSGTQLSVL.

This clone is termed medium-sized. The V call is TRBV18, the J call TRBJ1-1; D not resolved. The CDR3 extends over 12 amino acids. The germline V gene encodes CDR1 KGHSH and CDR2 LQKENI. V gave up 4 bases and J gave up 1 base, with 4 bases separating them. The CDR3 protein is CASSQGNTEAFF. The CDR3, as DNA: TGTGCCAGCTCACAGGGGAACACTGAAGCTTTCTTT. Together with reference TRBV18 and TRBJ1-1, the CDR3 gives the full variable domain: NAGVMQNPRHLVRRRGQEARLRCSPMKGHSHVYWYRQLPEEGLKFMVYLQKENIIDESGMPKERFSAEFPKEGPSILRIQQVVRGDSAAYFCASSQGNTEAFFGQGTRLTVV.

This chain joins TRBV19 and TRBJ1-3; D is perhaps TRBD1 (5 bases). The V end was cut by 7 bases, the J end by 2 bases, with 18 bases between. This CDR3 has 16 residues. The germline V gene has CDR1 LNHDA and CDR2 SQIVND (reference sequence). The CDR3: CASTAMTEPPGNTIYF. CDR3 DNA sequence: TGTGCCAGTACCGCGATGACAGAACCGCCTGGAAACACCATATATTTT.

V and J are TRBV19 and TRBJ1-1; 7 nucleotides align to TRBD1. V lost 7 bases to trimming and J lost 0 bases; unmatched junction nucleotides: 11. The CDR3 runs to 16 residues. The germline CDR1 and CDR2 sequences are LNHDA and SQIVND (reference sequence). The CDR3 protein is CASIGGTAEVNTEAFF. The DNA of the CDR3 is TGTGCCAGTATAGGGGGGACAGCCGAAGTGAACACTGAAGCTTTCTTT.

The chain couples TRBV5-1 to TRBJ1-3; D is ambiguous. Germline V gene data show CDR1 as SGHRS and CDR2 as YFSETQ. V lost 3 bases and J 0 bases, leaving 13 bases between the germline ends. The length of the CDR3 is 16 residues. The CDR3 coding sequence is TGCGCCAGCAGCTCTGGCGGGCAGAACTCTGGAAACACCATATATTTT. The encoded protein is CASSSGGQNSGNTIYF.

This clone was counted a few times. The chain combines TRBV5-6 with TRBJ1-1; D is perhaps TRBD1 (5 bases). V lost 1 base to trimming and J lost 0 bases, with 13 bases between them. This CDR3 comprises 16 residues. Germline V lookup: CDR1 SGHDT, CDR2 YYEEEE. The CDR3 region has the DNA TGTGCCAGCAGCTTGTGGACGGGGGGGTTGAACACTGAAGCTTTCTTT. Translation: CASSLWTGGLNTEAFF. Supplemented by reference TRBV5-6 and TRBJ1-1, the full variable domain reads DAGVTQSPTHLIKTRGQQVTLRCSPKSGHDTVSWYQQALGQGPQFIFQYYEEEERQRGNFPDRFSGHQFPNYSSELNVNALLLGDSALYLCASSLWTGGLNTEAFFGQGTRLTVV.

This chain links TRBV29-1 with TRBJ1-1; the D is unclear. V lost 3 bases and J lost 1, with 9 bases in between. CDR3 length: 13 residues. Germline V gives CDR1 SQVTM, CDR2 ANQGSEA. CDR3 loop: CSVEGPSNTEAFF. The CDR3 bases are TGCAGCGTTGAGGGTCCTTCGAACACTGAAGCTTTCTTT.

As DNA, the CDR3 is TGTGCCTGGAGTCACAGGGCGAGCAATCAGCCCCAGCATTTT. As protein: CAWSHRASNQPQHF. This chain joins TRBV30 and TRBJ1-5; possible D gene TRBD1, 6 bases. Deletions cut 2 bases from V and 1 base from J, with 9 bases between. The germline gives CDR1 GTSNPN, CDR2 SVGIG (reference sequence). CDR3 length: 14 residues.

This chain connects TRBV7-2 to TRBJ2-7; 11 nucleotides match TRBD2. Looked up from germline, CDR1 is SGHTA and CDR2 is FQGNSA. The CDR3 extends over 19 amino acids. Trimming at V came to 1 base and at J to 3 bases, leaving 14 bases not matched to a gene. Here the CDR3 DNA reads TGTGCCAGCAGCTTAGGGGTAGCGGGGGGGCCCCCGACCAGCTACGAGCAGTACTTC. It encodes CASSLGVAGGPPTSYEQYF.

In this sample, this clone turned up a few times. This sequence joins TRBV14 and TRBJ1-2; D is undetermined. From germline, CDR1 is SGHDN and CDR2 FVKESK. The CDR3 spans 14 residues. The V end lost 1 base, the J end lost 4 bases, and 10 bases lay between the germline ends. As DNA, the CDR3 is TGTGCCAGCAGCCAAGCCTTGCAGCTCTATGGCTACACCTTC. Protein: CASSQALQLYGYTF.

In nucleotides, the CDR3 is TGTGCCAGCAGCCATGGAGGTGGAGGGGGCAGACCTACCGGGGAGCTGTTTTTT. Translated: CASSHGGGGGRPTGELFF. The V and J genes are TRBV4-2 and TRBJ2-2; D is possibly TRBD1 (7 bases). Trimming left V 3 bases short and J 5 bases short, with 22 bases between. Germline V lookup: CDR1 LGHNA, CDR2 YNFKEQ. This CDR3 contains 18 residues.

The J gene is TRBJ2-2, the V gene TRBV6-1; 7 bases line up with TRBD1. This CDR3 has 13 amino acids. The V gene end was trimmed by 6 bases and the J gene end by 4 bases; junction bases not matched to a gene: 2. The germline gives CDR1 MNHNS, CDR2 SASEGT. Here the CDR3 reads CASRAGGTGELFF. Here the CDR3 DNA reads TGTGCCAGCAGGGCAGGGGGCACCGGGGAGCTGTTTTTT.

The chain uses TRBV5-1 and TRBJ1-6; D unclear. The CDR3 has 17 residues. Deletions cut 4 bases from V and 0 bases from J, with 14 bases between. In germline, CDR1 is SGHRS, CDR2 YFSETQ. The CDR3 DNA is TGCGCCAGCAGCCCTCAGACTGGGTTCTCCTATAATTCACCCCTCCACTTT. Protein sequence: CASSPQTGFSYNSPLHF.

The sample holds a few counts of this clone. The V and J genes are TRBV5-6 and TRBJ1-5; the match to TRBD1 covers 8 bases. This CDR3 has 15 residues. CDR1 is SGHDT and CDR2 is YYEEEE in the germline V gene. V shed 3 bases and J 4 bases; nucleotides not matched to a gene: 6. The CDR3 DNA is TGTGCCAGCAGCTCGGGGACAGGCCTTAATCAGCCCCAGCATTTT. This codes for CASSSGTGLNQPQHF. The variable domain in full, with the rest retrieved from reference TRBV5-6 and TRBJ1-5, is DAGVTQSPTHLIKTRGQQVTLRCSPKSGHDTVSWYQQALGQGPQFIFQYYEEEERQRGNFPDRFSGHQFPNYSSELNVNALLLGDSALYLCASSSGTGLNQPQHFGDGTRLSIL.

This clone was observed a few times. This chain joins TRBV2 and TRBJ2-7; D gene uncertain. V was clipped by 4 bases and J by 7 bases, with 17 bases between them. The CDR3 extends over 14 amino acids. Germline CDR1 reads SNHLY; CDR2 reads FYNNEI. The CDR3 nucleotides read TGTGCCAGCAGTGTTGGGATCCTCCCTAGGGAGCAGTACTTC. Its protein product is CASSVGILPREQYF.

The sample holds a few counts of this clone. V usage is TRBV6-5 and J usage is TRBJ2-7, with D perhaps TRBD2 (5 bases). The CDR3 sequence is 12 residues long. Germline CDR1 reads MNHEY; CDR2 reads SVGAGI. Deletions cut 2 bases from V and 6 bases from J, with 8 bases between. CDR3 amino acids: CASSYGGREQYF. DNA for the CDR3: TGTGCCAGCAGTTACGGAGGTCGCGAGCAGTACTTC.

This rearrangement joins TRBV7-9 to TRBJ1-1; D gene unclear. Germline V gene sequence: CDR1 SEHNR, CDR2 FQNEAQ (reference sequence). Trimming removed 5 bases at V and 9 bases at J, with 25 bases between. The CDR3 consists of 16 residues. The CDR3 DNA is TGTGCCAGCAGCCCTTTCATTACAATCGCGACGGTAAAAGCTTTCTTT. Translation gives CASSPFITIATVKAFF.

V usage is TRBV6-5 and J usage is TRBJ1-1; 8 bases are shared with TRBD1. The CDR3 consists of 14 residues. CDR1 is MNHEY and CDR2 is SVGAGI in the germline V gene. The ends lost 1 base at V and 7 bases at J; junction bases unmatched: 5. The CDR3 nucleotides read TGTGCCAGCAGTTACTTAGGAGGACAGGGTGAAGCTTTCTTT. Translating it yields CASSYLGGQGEAFF.

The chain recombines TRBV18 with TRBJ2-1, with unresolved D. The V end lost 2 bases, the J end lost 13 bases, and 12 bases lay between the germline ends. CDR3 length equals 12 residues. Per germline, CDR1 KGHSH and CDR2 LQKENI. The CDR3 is CASSPIYPPQFF. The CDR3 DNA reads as TGTGCCAGCTCACCAATTTATCCCCCCCAGTTCTTC.

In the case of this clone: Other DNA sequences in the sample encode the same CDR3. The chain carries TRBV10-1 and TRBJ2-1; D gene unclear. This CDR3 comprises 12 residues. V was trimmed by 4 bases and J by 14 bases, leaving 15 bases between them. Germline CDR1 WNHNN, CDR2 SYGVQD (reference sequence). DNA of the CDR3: TGCGCCAGCAGTGGTGACAAGGGTCCGGAGTTCTTC. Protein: CASSGDKGPEFF.

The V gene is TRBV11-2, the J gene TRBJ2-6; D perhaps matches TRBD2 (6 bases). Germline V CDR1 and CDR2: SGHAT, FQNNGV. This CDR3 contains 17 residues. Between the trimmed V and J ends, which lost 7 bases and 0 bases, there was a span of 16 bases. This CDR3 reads CASMMTGGSSGANVLTF. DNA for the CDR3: TGTGCCAGCATGATGACTGGGGGGAGCTCTGGGGCCAACGTCCTGACTTTC. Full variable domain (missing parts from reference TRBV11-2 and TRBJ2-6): EAGVAQSPRYKIIEKRQSVAFWCNPISGHATLYWYQQILGQGPKLLIQFQNNGVVDDSQLPKDRFSAERLKGVDSTLKIQPAKLEDSAVYLCASMMTGGSSGANVLTFGAGSRLTVL.